This passage covers 18 T cell receptor beta chains from one sample sequenced in a study of blood T cell repertoires in COVID-19. The method was immunoSEQ multiplex PCR; TCRdb's version includes in-frame clones alone and lacks a portion of them. The sample carries hundreds of thousands of clones, about 89% recorded once. The sample taken for sequencing was peripheral blood. These receptors all stem from a woman in her sixties or seventies with acute or convalescent COVID-19.

CDR3: CASTWREGSYEQYF. CDR3 nucleotide sequence: TGTGCCAGCACTTGGAGGGAGGGGTCCTACGAGCAGTACTTC. The chain carries TRBV6-5 and TRBJ2-7, with 7 bases that match TRBD2. The V and J ends lost 7 bases and 1 base, in that order; junction bases with no gene match: 7. Per germline, CDR1 MNHEY and CDR2 SVGAGI. This CDR3 region has 14 residues.

V usage is TRBV19 and J usage is TRBJ1-2; the D gene is possibly TRBD1 (6 bases). V was pared by 2 bases and J by 1 base, with 17 bases between. The germline CDR1 and CDR2 sequences are LNHDA and SQIVND (reference sequence). This CDR3 has 17 residues. The CDR3 reads CASSIYRGRGNNYGYTF. DNA for the CDR3: TGTGCCAGTAGTATATACCGGGGCAGGGGTAATAACTATGGCTACACCTTC.

The chain uses TRBV7-3 and TRBJ2-1; 8 bases are a match to TRBD2. The CDR3 is 17 amino acids. Germline CDR1 SGHTA, CDR2 FQGTGA. After removal of 1 base from V and 0 bases from J, the junction contained 5 bases not matched to a gene. This CDR3 is CASSLNSGRGSYNEQFF. CDR3 DNA: TGTGCCAGCAGCTTAAACAGCGGGAGAGGCTCCTACAATGAGCAGTTCTTC. The full variable domain, completed using reference TRBV7-3 and TRBJ2-1, is GAGVSQTPSNKVTEKGKYVELRCDPISGHTALYWYRQSLGQGPEFLIYFQGTGAADDSGLPNDRFFAVRPEGSVSTLKIQRTERGDSAVYLCASSLNSGRGSYNEQFFGPGTRLTVL.

Notes on this clone: Other nucleotide sequences in the sample specify the same CDR3. The chain has TRBV2 and TRBJ1-3; no firm D call. V shed 7 bases and J shed 0 bases, with 7 bases lying between them. Germline CDR1 and CDR2: SNHLY and FYNNEI. The CDR3 consists of 13 residues. The chain's CDR3 is CASTRGSGNTIYF. CDR3 bases: TGTGCCAGCACTCGGGGCTCTGGAAACACCATATATTTT.

The chain recombines TRBV3-1 (or the pseudogene TRBV3-2) with TRBJ1-2, with D unresolved. This CDR3 contains 15 residues. Germline V gene lookup returns CDR1 LGHDT and CDR2 YNNKEL (reference sequence). The V gene lost 1 base and the J gene lost 1 base, with 10 bases spanning the gap. The CDR3 DNA reads TGTGCCAGCAGCCAAGGGGCAGAGGGTAACTATGGCTACACCTTC. This translates into CASSQGAEGNYGYTF.

The DNA of the CDR3 is TGTGCCAGTAGTATGAGGGGACAGACGAACACTGAAGCTTTCTTT. Translating gives CASSMRGQTNTEAFF. V gene TRBV19 combines with J gene TRBJ1-1; 7 bases agree with TRBD1. The J segment lost 1 base and the V segment lost 3 bases, leaving 5 bases of the junction unmatched. CDR3 length: 15 residues. CDR1 is LNHDA, CDR2 SQIVND, per germline (reference sequence).

The chain links TRBV27 to TRBJ2-1; 9 bases are a match to TRBD1. CDR3 length equals 14 residues. Germline trimming cut 4 bases from V and 9 bases from J; bases unmatched to any gene: 7. Per germline, CDR1 MNHEY and CDR2 SMNVEV (reference sequence). In DNA, the CDR3 is TGTGCCAGCAGTTCTGCAACAGGGGGCCGTGAGCAGTTCTTC. It yields the protein CASSSATGGREQFF.

The V gene is TRBV5-1, the J gene TRBJ2-5, with D perhaps TRBD2 (5 bases). The CDR3 is 15 residues long. CDR1 and CDR2 (germline): SGHRS, YFSETQ. The V gene lost 0 bases and the J gene lost 1 base, with 10 bases spanning the gap. CDR3 coding DNA: TGCGCCAGCAGCTTGGGGGCTAGCTTCCAAGAGACCCAGTACTTC. This translates into CASSLGASFQETQYF.

The V call is TRBV7-9, the J call TRBJ2-7; no definite D call. Trimming removed 5 bases at V and 1 base at J, with 9 bases between. Germline loops: CDR1 SEHNR, CDR2 FQNEAQ (reference sequence). CDR3 length: 13 residues. The CDR3 bases are TGTGCCAGCAGCCTGGCCAGGTCCTACGAGCAGTACTTC. It is translated as CASSLARSYEQYF.

The count of this clone is one. This chain joins TRBV19 and TRBJ2-1; 12 nucleotides match TRBD2. This CDR3 has 16 amino acids. Germline-derived CDR1 and CDR2 are LNHDA and SQIVND (reference sequence). Trimming at V came to 3 bases and at J to 4 bases, leaving 4 bases not matched to a gene. The CDR3 nucleotides read TGTGCCAGTAGTATGCTAGCGGGAGGGGGGTACAATGAGCAGTTCTTC. This translates into CASSMLAGGGYNEQFF.

This sequence joins TRBV9 and TRBJ2-2; D not certain. The CDR3 runs to 15 residues. The germline gives CDR1 SGDLS, CDR2 YYNGEE. Trimming took 0 bases from V and 6 from J, leaving 12 bases between them. The CDR3 protein is CASSVGVIRAGELFF. In DNA form, the CDR3 reads TGTGCCAGCAGCGTAGGGGTAATTCGGGCCGGGGAGCTGTTTTTT. The full variable domain, in which reference TRBV9 and TRBJ2-2 provide the parts outside the CDR3, is DSGVTQTPKHLITATGQRVTLRCSPRSGDLSVYWYQQSLDQGLQFLIQYYNGEERAKGNILERFSAQQFPDLHSELNLSSLELGDSALYFCASSVGVIRAGELFFGEGSRLTVL.

In this sample, this clone turned up a few times. The CDR3 DNA sequence: TGTGCCAGCTCACCCAGGGGGCTTCAGCCCCAGCATTTT. It specifies CASSPRGLQPQHF. The chain uses TRBV18 and TRBJ1-5; 8 bases map to TRBD1. Germline-derived CDR1 and CDR2 are KGHSH and LQKENI. The CDR3 loop spans 13 amino acids. Trimming at V came to 3 bases and at J to 6 bases, leaving 1 base not matched to a gene. Supplemented by reference TRBV18 and TRBJ1-5, the full variable domain reads NAGVMQNPRHLVRRRGQEARLRCSPMKGHSHVYWYRQLPEEGLKFMVYLQKENIIDESGMPKERFSAEFPKEGPSILRIQQVVRGDSAAYFCASSPRGLQPQHFGDGTRLSIL.

This rearrangement joins TRBV19 to TRBJ1-2, with unresolved D. The V end lost 2 bases, the J end lost 10 bases, and 11 bases lay between the germline ends. The germline CDR1 and CDR2 sequences are LNHDA and SQIVND (reference sequence). The CDR3 totals 12 residues. In DNA, the CDR3 is TGTGCCAGTAGTATATTATACAGAGACTACACCTTC. It translates to CASSILYRDYTF.

The rearrangement joins TRBV11-2 to TRBJ1-5; no reliable D call. Germline V CDR1 and CDR2: SGHAT, FQNNGV. Trimming shortened V by 5 bases and J by 0 bases, and 5 bases separated the two germline ends. The CDR3 length is 13 residues. The CDR3 coding sequence is TGTGCCAGCAGCGCGGATAGCAATCAGCCCCAGCATTTT. It specifies CASSADSNQPQHF.

The V call is TRBV5-1, the J call TRBJ1-1, with D unclear. Germline loops: CDR1 SGHRS, CDR2 YFSETQ. V gave up 0 bases and J gave up 0 bases, with 3 bases separating them. The CDR3 is made up of 13 amino acids. The CDR3 loop reads CASSLALNTEAFF. As DNA, the CDR3 is TGCGCCAGCAGCTTGGCTCTGAACACTGAAGCTTTCTTT.

The chain links TRBV18 to TRBJ1-2; tentative D call: TRBD1 (6 bases). The germline V and J ends were trimmed by 4 bases and 2 bases, with 11 bases remaining between them. The germline V gene encodes CDR1 KGHSH and CDR2 LQKENI. The length of the CDR3 is 14 residues. The CDR3: CASSQQGMNYGYTF. The CDR3 nucleotides are TGTGCCAGCTCACAACAGGGAATGAACTATGGCTACACCTTC.

The chain joins TRBV9 to TRBJ1-1; 10 nucleotides align to TRBD1. The ends lost 3 bases at V and 8 bases at J; junction bases unmatched: 7. The CDR3 is 14 residues long. Germline V gene data show CDR1 as SGDLS and CDR2 as YYNGEE. The CDR3 DNA sequence: TGTGCCAGCAGCGGGCCGGGACAGGGGTCGGAAGCTTTCTTT. Its protein product is CASSGPGQGSEAFF.

The rearrangement joins TRBV12-3 or TRBV12-4 to TRBJ1-2; D is unresolved. V lost 6 bases and J lost 9, with 14 bases in between. This CDR3 region has 12 residues. Written as DNA, the CDR3 is TGTGCCAGCAGCGCCGCGGGGATCAGCTACACCTTC. Its protein is CASSAAGISYTF.